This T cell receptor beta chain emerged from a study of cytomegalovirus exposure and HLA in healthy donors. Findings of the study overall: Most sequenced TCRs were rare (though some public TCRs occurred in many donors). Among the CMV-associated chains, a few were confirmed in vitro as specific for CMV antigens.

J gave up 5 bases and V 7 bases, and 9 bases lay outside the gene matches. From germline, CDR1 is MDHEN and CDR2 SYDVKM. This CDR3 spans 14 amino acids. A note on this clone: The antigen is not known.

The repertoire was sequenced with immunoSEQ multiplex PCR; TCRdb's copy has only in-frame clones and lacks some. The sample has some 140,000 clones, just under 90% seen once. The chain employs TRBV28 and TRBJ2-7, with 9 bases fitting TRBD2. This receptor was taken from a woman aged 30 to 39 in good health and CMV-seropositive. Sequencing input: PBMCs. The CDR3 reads CASTNSGSQDEQYF. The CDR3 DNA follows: TGTGCCAGCACTAATAGCGGGAGTCAGGACGAGCAGTACTTC.